The present entry profiles one TCR beta chain with its context. This receptor's antigen is unknown. There are no base qualities to consult, and no much larger clone falls within one base. Samples from volunteer blood donors who had recovered from COVID-19 were contributed by a second Seattle source. Each collaborating institution followed its own protocols to collect whole blood in K2EDTA tubes. For TCRbeta analysis, collaborator samples were shipped as frozen whole blood, as isolated PBMCs, or as DNA extracted from either sample type. TCRbeta CDR3 regions were amplified from genomic DNA by means of the immunoSEQ Assay, a bias-controlled multiplex PCR. Regarding the original processing steps: Within the assay, amplification of reference gene primers was used to estimate how many nucleated cells each sample contained. Sequence reads were collapsed and filtered to measure the absolute abundance of every unique TCRbeta CDR3 rearrangement. For each sample, productive Simpson clonality was calculated as the square root of Simpson's diversity index across productive rearrangements. Held by TCRdb, this immuneACCESS table contains in-frame sequences only and omits some clones. Under half of the omission traces to an unresolved V gene where checked; the cause of the rest is unknown. Clone size and the V and J calls come from that table; the DNA yielded D and trimming. This sample holds roughly 200,000 clones; 70% to 90% were observed only once. The leading ten clones occupy roughly 6.2% of the sample.

These data belong to a study of blood T cell repertoires in COVID-19 (dated by TCRdb to 2020 to 2021). A note on the overall study: Samples from collaborators originated in the United States, Italy and Spain and spanned both the acute and convalescent phases of COVID-19. The prospective study material was composed of cDNA or gDNA derived from T cells, B-cell-depleted T cells, or PBMCs. Deeply sampled blood TCRbeta repertoires from subjects exposed to, actively infected with, or recovered from COVID-19 were included in the dataset. The repertoires were released in a freely available public database intended as a resource for research on the immune response to SARS-CoV-2. Samples were obtained from the ongoing ImmuneRACE study (first 160 participants) and from over 1,000 subjects provided by 6 global collaborators. A de-identified subject ID, COVID-19 status, age in years and sex were almost always included in the sample metadata. HLA class I and class II types, where available, came from metadata supplied by the sample provider rather than from assay-based typing. General conclusions and limits of the study: The quantity of clinical and demographic metadata differed by source and by participant and was supplied without curation.

The CDR3, from cysteine to phenylalanine, totals 13 residues. Only the CDR3 part of the read is kept: 39 bases, read in frame from the first base. Trimming removed 4 bases from V and 12 bases from J; the gene matches leave 8 bases unexplained. CDR1 LNHDA and CDR2 SQIVND were looked up in the germline V gene (reference sequence). The receptor was derived from a woman between 40 and 55 years old who had recovered from COVID-19. In this chain, TRBV19 is recombined with TRBJ2-2, and 7 bases in between align with TRBD2. The source material was peripheral blood. The CDR3 is CASSREGLWKLFF. In nucleotide form, the sequence is TGTGCCAGTAGTAGGGAGGGGTTGTGGAAGCTGTTTTTT.